These 3 T cell receptor beta chains share one sample of origin, sequenced in a study of blood T cells in healthy people across ages. Primed by a sample-barcoded 5' primer and a J-beta primer mix, a second PCR proceeded for about 7 to 11 cycles. From the 5' RACE reads, TCRdb called clonotypes with MiXCR, one entry per CDR3 protein. This sample has 890,000 or so distinct CDR3 sequences, with 62% found just once. The sequenced sample was blood. The source is a man aged 30-40 years in good health.

This rearrangement joins TRBV6-2 or TRBV6-3 to TRBJ2-3; 10 nucleotides line up with TRBD1. Trimming removed 5 bases from V and 1 base from J; junction bases left unmatched: 9. This CDR3 spans 17 amino acids. CDR1 and CDR2 (germline): MNHEY, SVGEGT. CDR3 amino acids: CASSRTPGTGGTDTQYF. The CDR3 DNA sequence: TGTGCCAGCAGTAGAACTCCCGGGACAGGGGGCACAGATACGCAGTATTTT.

CDR3 sequence reads: CASSLKLATGGLNTEAFF. In DNA form, the CDR3 reads TGTGCCAGCAGCTTAAAGTTGGCGACAGGGGGCTTGAACACTGAAGCTTTCTTT. The V gene is TRBV13, the J gene TRBJ1-1, with 10 bases identical to TRBD1. Germline CDR1 reads PRHDT; CDR2 reads FYEKMQ (reference sequence). Germline trimming cut 2 bases from V and 0 bases from J; bases unmatched to any gene: 9. CDR3 length: 18 amino acids. Based on the CDR3 plus reference TRBV13 and TRBJ1-1, the full variable domain is AAGVIQSPRHLIKEKRETATLKCYPIPRHDTVYWYQQGPGQDPQFLISFYEKMQSDKGSIPDRFSAQQFSDYHSELNMSSLELGDSALYFCASSLKLATGGLNTEAFFGQGTRLTVV.

The chain uses TRBV9 and TRBJ2-7; D unclear. CDR1 and CDR2 (germline): SGDLS, YYNGEE. This CDR3 is 15 amino acids long. Deletions cut 0 bases from V and 0 bases from J, with 10 bases between. The chain's CDR3 is CASSVGAKSSYEQYF. Here the CDR3 DNA reads TGTGCCAGCAGCGTAGGGGCAAAGAGCTCCTACGAGCAGTACTTC.